These 30 T cell receptor beta chains came from one sample sequenced in a study of preoperative IRX-2 immunotherapy in early breast cancer. Sequencing was performed with immunoSEQ multiplex PCR; in TCRdb, only in-frame clones are kept and a portion is missing. Of fewer than 40,000 clones listed, around 96% are singletons. Treatment meaning: preoperative locoregional IRX-2 cytokine immunotherapy. The sample here was taken from a patient treated with IRX-2 immunotherapy. The receptors originated from a human donor with breast cancer.

The rearrangement joins TRBV29-1 to TRBJ2-1; 8 nucleotides agree with TRBD2. The CDR3 is made up of 14 amino acids. Germline CDR1 SQVTM, CDR2 ANQGSEA. V shed 4 bases and J 2 bases; nucleotides not matched to a gene: 4. Here the CDR3 reads CSVVRGGTYNEQFF. The CDR3 DNA reads as TGCAGCGTTGTACGGGGGGGAACCTACAATGAGCAGTTCTTC.

The genes are TRBV7-9 and TRBJ2-5, with 8 bases lining up with TRBD2. The assigned J gene may be wrong: the sequence end matches TRBJ2-7 better. The CDR3 extends over 15 amino acids. CDR1 is SEHNR and CDR2 is FQNEAQ in the germline V gene (reference sequence). The DNA for the CDR3 is TGTGCCAGCAGCCATCGGACTAGCAGCCCCTACGAGCAGTACTTC. Translated, it gives CASSHRTSSPYEQYF.

The genes are TRBV4-2 and TRBJ1-4, with D maybe TRBD1 (5 bases). Germline CDR1 is LGHNA and CDR2 is YNFKEQ. The V and J ends lost 1 base and 5 bases respectively, with 26 bases between them. This CDR3 has 20 residues. Here the CDR3 DNA reads TGTGCCAGCAGCCAAGCCCGCGAAGGCACCGGGGCAGTAAGGAATGAAAAACTGTTTTTT. This codes for CASSQAREGTGAVRNEKLFF.

The genes are TRBV27 and TRBJ2-3; the match to TRBD2 covers 7 bases. Germline-derived CDR1 and CDR2 are MNHEY and SMNVEV (reference sequence). Trimming at V came to 6 bases and at J to 2 bases, leaving 11 bases not matched to a gene. The CDR3 runs to 16 residues. The CDR3 DNA reads as TGTGCCAGCAGCTCCCTTCCTGCGGGAGCCACAGATACGCAGTATTTT. Amino acids: CASSSLPAGATDTQYF.

This clone showed up just once. The V call is TRBV4-2, the J call TRBJ1-1; D not resolved. This CDR3 contains 15 residues. Germline assignment: CDR1 LGHNA and CDR2 YNFKEQ. Trimming shortened V by 2 bases and J by 2 bases, and 12 bases separated the two germline ends. The CDR3 spells CASSQTVASNTEAFF. The CDR3 DNA reads as TGTGCCAGCAGCCAAACTGTAGCATCAAACACTGAAGCTTTCTTT.

This clone was counted a single time. This chain joins TRBV7-2 and TRBJ2-5; 7 bases align to TRBD1. There are 14 residues in the CDR3. CDR1 SGHTA and CDR2 FQGNSA come from the germline V gene. J lost 4 bases, V lost 6 bases, and 8 bases had no gene match. The CDR3 is CASSRDRAGETQYF. The CDR3, as DNA: TGTGCCAGCAGTCGAGACAGGGCCGGAGAGACCCAGTACTTC.

V is TRBV7-3 and J is TRBJ2-1; 8 bases are a match to TRBD2. Germline V CDR1 and CDR2: SGHTA, FQGTGA. This CDR3 comprises 13 residues. Germline trimming cut 2 bases from V and 12 bases from J; bases unmatched to any gene: 6. As DNA, the CDR3 is TGTGCCAGCAGCTTAGGTAGCGGGATTGCGCAGTTCTTC. Residues: CASSLGSGIAQFF.

The V call is TRBV28, the J call TRBJ2-3; perhaps TRBD1 as D (6 bases). This CDR3 has 14 residues. Germline-derived CDR1 and CDR2 are MDHEN and SYDVKM. V was cut by 8 bases and J by 1 base, with 13 bases left in between. The CDR3 region is CASPWGLCTDTQYF. In DNA form, the CDR3 reads TGTGCCAGCCCGTGGGGGCTTTGCACAGATACGCAGTATTTT.

The V call is TRBV6-5, the J call TRBJ2-3; D unresolved. Trimming cost V 3 bases and J 0 bases, with 13 bases left between them. The CDR3 is 16 amino acids. Germline CDR1 is MNHEY and CDR2 is SVGAGI. The CDR3 is CASSYSFSSSTDTQYF. The CDR3 bases are TGTGCCAGCAGTTATAGTTTTTCCTCTAGCACAGATACGCAGTATTTT.

The chain joins TRBV5-4 to TRBJ2-2; 8 bases are a match to TRBD2. The V and J ends lost 0 bases and 2 bases, in that order; junction bases with no gene match: 9. CDR1 is SGHNT, CDR2 YYREEE, per germline (reference sequence). The CDR3 consists of 18 residues. The CDR3 DNA sequence: TGTGCCAGCAGCTTGGATCGCAGACTAGCGAGTAACACCGGGGAGCTGTTTTTT. Translating gives CASSLDRRLASNTGELFF.

The V gene is TRBV28, the J gene TRBJ2-5, with D possibly matching TRBD2 (6 bases). This CDR3 region has 15 residues. The germline V and J ends were trimmed by 6 bases and 3 bases, with 17 bases remaining between them. CDR1 MDHEN and CDR2 SYDVKM come from the germline V gene. The CDR3 nucleotides read TGTGCCAGCAGCCCGGGACTTGCGTTTAAAGAGACCCAGTACTTC. Translation: CASSPGLAFKETQYF.

The V and J genes are TRBV4-2 and TRBJ2-5; D unresolved. Germline V lookup: CDR1 LGHNA, CDR2 YNFKEQ. Trimming took 0 bases from V and 5 from J, leaving 13 bases between them. There are 15 residues in the CDR3. The CDR3 DNA reads as TGTGCCAGCAGCCAAGATCATCAGAGGACGGAGACCCAGTACTTC. It specifies CASSQDHQRTETQYF.

This clone was seen only once. V and J are TRBV9 and TRBJ2-1; 9 bases align to TRBD2. Germline trimming cut 0 bases from V and 8 bases from J; bases unmatched to any gene: 15. This CDR3 is 18 amino acids long. Per the germline V gene, CDR1 is SGDLS and CDR2 is YYNGEE. The CDR3 is CASSVALPVGGGADEQFF. The CDR3 region has the DNA TGTGCCAGCAGCGTAGCCCTCCCCGTCGGCGGGGGGGCGGATGAGCAGTTCTTC.

This sequence joins TRBV6-6 and TRBJ1-3, with 7 bases matching TRBD1. The length of the CDR3 is 16 residues. CDR1 MNHNY and CDR2 SVGAGI come from the germline V gene (reference sequence). The ends lost 10 bases at V and 4 bases at J; junction bases unmatched: 16. CDR3 nucleotide sequence: TGTGCCACCAGACCCGGGGGACAGTTTTTAGGAAACACCATATATTTT. Translated, it gives CATRPGGQFLGNTIYF.

This chain links TRBV28 with TRBJ2-6, with TRBD1 as a possible D gene (6 bases). This CDR3 is built from 15 residues. Germline V gives CDR1 MDHEN, CDR2 SYDVKM. Trimming cost V 6 bases and J 4 bases, with 13 bases left between them. Here the CDR3 DNA reads TGTGCCAGCAGCCCTACAGGGTCCGGGGCCAACGTCCTGACTTTC. Translation gives CASSPTGSGANVLTF.

The chain carries TRBV2 and TRBJ1-3; D possibly corresponds to TRBD1 (6 bases). Germline CDR1 reads SNHLY; CDR2 reads FYNNEI. The CDR3 consists of 17 residues. V lost 2 bases and J lost 3, with 17 bases in between. The DNA of the CDR3 is TGTGCCAGCAGTGAATATAAGTGGGGGACAAGTGGAAACACCATATATTTT. Residues: CASSEYKWGTSGNTIYF.

The V gene is TRBV7-3, the J gene TRBJ2-2; 15 bases are shared with TRBD2. This CDR3 has 17 residues. Per germline, CDR1 SGHTA and CDR2 FQGTGA. V lost 6 bases to trimming and J lost 7 bases; unmatched junction nucleotides: 9. CDR3: CASRPTGTSGRNGELFF. DNA of the CDR3: TGTGCCAGCAGACCCACCGGGACTAGCGGGAGGAACGGGGAGCTGTTTTTT. The full variable domain, rest sourced from reference TRBV7-3 and TRBJ2-2, is GAGVSQTPSNKVTEKGKYVELRCDPISGHTALYWYRQSLGQGPEFLIYFQGTGAADDSGLPNDRFFAVRPEGSVSTLKIQRTERGDSAVYLCASRPTGTSGRNGELFFGEGSRLTVL.

The genes are TRBV4-1 and TRBJ1-4, with D possibly matching TRBD1 (6 bases). The CDR3 extends over 17 amino acids. Germline V lookup: CDR1 MGHRA, CDR2 YSYEKL. The V and J ends lost 0 bases and 3 bases respectively, with 14 bases between them. The CDR3 region is CASSQDPGGLANEKLFF. CDR3 DNA sequence: TGCGCCAGCAGCCAAGATCCTGGGGGCTTGGCTAATGAAAAACTGTTTTTT.

V and J are TRBV6-5 and TRBJ1-2; D perhaps matches TRBD1 (5 bases). Germline V gene data show CDR1 as MNHEY and CDR2 as SVGAGI. V dropped 5 bases and J dropped 2 bases, with 9 bases sitting between them. This CDR3 spans 13 amino acids. The CDR3 nucleotides read TGTGCCAGCAGTATTGACAGCAACTATGGCTACACCTTC. Its protein is CASSIDSNYGYTF.

The gene calls are TRBV28 and TRBJ1-1, with D hard to call. The germline gives CDR1 MDHEN, CDR2 SYDVKM. Trimming shortened V by 5 bases and J by 1 base, and 8 bases separated the two germline ends. CDR3 length: 13 residues. The CDR3 DNA reads as TGTGCCAGCAGTCCGCCGGAGAACACTGAAGCTTTCTTT. It translates to CASSPPENTEAFF. Supplemented by reference TRBV28 and TRBJ1-1, the full variable domain reads DVKVTQSSRYLVKRTGEKVFLECVQDMDHENMFWYRQDPGLGLRLIYFSYDVKMKEKGDIPEGYSVSREKKERFSLILESASTNQTSMYLCASSPPENTEAFFGQGTRLTVV.

This chain connects TRBV7-3 to TRBJ2-1, with TRBD2 matching 11 bases. The junction had 12 bases not matched to a gene; V was cut back by 5 bases and J by 0 bases. Germline assignment: CDR1 SGHTA and CDR2 FQGTGA. This CDR3 region has 19 residues. As DNA, the CDR3 is TGTGCCAGCAGCCCCGTCCGGACTAGCGGGTGGAGCTCCTACAATGAGCAGTTCTTC. Translation: CASSPVRTSGWSSYNEQFF.

The chain recombines TRBV4-1 with TRBJ1-2; 9 positions agree with TRBD1. This CDR3 is built from 14 residues. Germline V gene data show CDR1 as MGHRA and CDR2 as YSYEKL. Trimming removed 4 bases from V and 6 bases from J; junction bases left unmatched: 6. CDR3: CASSRPGQGHGYTF. In DNA, the CDR3 is TGCGCCAGCAGCCGCCCGGGACAGGGCCATGGCTACACCTTC.

This chain connects TRBV7-9 to TRBJ2-3; TRBD2 aligns across 13 bases. V was pared by 5 bases and J by 6 bases, with 5 bases of the junction left unmatched. The CDR3 sequence is 15 residues long. The germline gives CDR1 SEHNR, CDR2 FQNEAQ (reference sequence). CDR3 coding DNA: TGTGCCAGCAGCCTACTAGCGGGAGGGCGTGATACGCAGTATTTT. Translation gives CASSLLAGGRDTQYF.

The V and J genes are TRBV28 and TRBJ2-7; D possibly matches TRBD1 or TRBD2 (5 bases each). The CDR3 loop spans 15 amino acids. Germline CDR1 is MDHEN and CDR2 is SYDVKM. Trimming stripped 6 bases from V and 0 bases from J, with 15 bases between. The CDR3 here is CASRYMGPNSYEQYF. As DNA, the CDR3 is TGTGCCAGCAGGTATATGGGACCGAACTCCTACGAGCAGTACTTC. Together with reference TRBV28 and TRBJ2-7, the CDR3 gives the full variable domain: DVKVTQSSRYLVKRTGEKVFLECVQDMDHENMFWYRQDPGLGLRLIYFSYDVKMKEKGDIPEGYSVSREKKERFSLILESASTNQTSMYLCASRYMGPNSYEQYFGPGTRLTVT.

The V call is TRBV28, the J call TRBJ1-1, with D possibly matching TRBD1 (5 bases). The CDR3 spans 17 residues. The germline V and J ends were trimmed by 5 bases and 1 base, with 20 bases remaining between them. The germline gives CDR1 MDHEN, CDR2 SYDVKM. The CDR3 region is CASSRDAGGVANTEAFF. The CDR3 coding sequence is TGTGCCAGCAGTCGGGACGCCGGGGGGGTGGCGAACACTGAAGCTTTCTTT.

This clone appeared a single time. J is TRBJ2-7 and V is TRBV27, with D maybe TRBD2 (7 bases). V was shortened by 1 base and J by 2 bases, with 15 bases between the two germline ends. The CDR3 contains 16 residues. The germline CDR1 and CDR2 sequences are MNHEY and SMNVEV (reference sequence). CDR3 coding DNA: TGTGCCAGCAGTTTATATACAGGGAGGGGGACCTACGAGCAGTACTTC. This sequence encodes CASSLYTGRGTYEQYF.

The rearrangement joins TRBV4-1 to TRBJ2-4; tentative D call: TRBD1 (6 bases). The germline V and J ends were trimmed by 6 bases and 5 bases, with 29 bases remaining between them. The CDR3 length is 19 residues. Germline CDR1 and CDR2: MGHRA and YSYEKL. The DNA of the CDR3 is TGCGCCAGCAGACCCGCATTAGGACAGTCACCCACTAGAGAAAACATTCAGTACTTC. Protein: CASRPALGQSPTRENIQYF.

For the CDR3, the DNA is TGTGCCAGCAGCTTAAATCTACGACTAGCGGGGTACAATGAGCAGTTCTTC. As protein: CASSLNLRLAGYNEQFF. The rearrangement links TRBV7-2 to TRBJ2-1; 11 positions match TRBD2. V was clipped by 2 bases and J by 4 bases; unmatched bases: 7. The CDR3 has 17 amino acids. Germline V gives CDR1 SGHTA, CDR2 FQGNSA.

This chain joins TRBV6-5 and TRBJ2-2; no clear D gene. Deletions cut 6 bases from V and 7 bases from J, with 9 bases between. There are 12 residues in the CDR3. The germline V gene has CDR1 MNHEY and CDR2 SVGAGI. CDR3 region: CASRSYLGELFF. The CDR3 DNA reads as TGTGCCAGCAGGAGTTACCTCGGGGAGCTGTTTTTT.

The J gene is TRBJ1-1, the V gene TRBV5-1, with a tentative D call TRBD1 (5 bases). The V end was cut by 1 base, the J end by 6 bases, with 16 bases between. The CDR3 extends over 15 amino acids. Germline lookup yields CDR1 SGHRS and CDR2 YFSETQ. The CDR3, as DNA: TGCGCCAGCAGCTTGAGTGTGGGGGGGGTCGCTGAAGCTTTCTTT. Its protein product is CASSLSVGGVAEAFF.